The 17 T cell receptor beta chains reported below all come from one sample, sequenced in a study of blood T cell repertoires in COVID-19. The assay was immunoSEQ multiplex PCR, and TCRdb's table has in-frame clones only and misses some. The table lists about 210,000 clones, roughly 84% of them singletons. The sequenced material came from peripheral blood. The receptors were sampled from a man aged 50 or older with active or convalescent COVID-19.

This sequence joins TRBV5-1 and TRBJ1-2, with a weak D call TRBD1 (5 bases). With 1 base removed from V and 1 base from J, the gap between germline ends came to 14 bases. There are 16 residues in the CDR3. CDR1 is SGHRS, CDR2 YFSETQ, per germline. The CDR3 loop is CASSLNQGWGNYGYTF. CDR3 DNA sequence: TGCGCCAGCAGCTTGAATCAGGGTTGGGGTAACTATGGCTACACCTTC.

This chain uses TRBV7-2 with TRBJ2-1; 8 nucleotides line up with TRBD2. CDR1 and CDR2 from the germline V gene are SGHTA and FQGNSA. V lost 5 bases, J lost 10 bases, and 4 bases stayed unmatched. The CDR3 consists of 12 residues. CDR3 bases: TGTGCCAGCAGCCTCGGGACTAGGGAGCAGTTCTTC. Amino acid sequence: CASSLGTREQFF. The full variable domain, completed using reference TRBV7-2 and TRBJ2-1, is GAGVSQSPSNKVTEKGKDVELRCDPISGHTALYWYRQSLGQGLEFLIYFQGNSAPDKSGLPSDRFSAERTGGSVSTLTIQRTQQEDSAVYLCASSLGTREQFFGPGTRLTVL.

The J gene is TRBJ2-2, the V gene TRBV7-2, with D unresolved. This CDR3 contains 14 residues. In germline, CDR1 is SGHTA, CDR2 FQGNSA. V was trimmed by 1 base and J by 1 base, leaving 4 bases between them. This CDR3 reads CASSLGRNTGELFF. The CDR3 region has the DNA TGTGCCAGCAGCTTAGGGAGGAACACCGGGGAGCTGTTTTTT.

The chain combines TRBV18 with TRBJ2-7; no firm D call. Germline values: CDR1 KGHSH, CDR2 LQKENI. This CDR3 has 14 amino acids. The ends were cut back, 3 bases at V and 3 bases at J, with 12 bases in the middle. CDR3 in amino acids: CASSPYTSGYEQYF. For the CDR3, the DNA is TGTGCCAGCTCACCGTATACATCGGGCTACGAGCAGTACTTC.

This CDR3 reads CASKGLSPTDTQYF. DNA of the CDR3: TGTGCCAGCAAGGGGCTATCCCCCACAGATACGCAGTATTTT. This chain connects TRBV9 to TRBJ2-3, with a tentative D call TRBD1 (5 bases). This CDR3 contains 14 residues. With 6 bases removed from V and 2 bases from J, the gap between germline ends came to 13 bases. Germline lookup yields CDR1 SGDLS and CDR2 YYNGEE.

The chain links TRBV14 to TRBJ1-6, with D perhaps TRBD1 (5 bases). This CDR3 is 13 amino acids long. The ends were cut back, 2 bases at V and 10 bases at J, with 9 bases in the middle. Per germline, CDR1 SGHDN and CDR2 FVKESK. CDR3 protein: CASSQRKGSPLHF. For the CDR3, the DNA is TGTGCCAGCAGCCAAAGAAAGGGGTCACCCCTCCACTTT.

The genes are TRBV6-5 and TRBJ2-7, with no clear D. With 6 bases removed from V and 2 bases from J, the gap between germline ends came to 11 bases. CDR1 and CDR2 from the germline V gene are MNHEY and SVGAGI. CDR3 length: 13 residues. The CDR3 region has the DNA TGTGCCAGCAGACGAGACAACACCTACGAGCAGTACTTC. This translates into CASRRDNTYEQYF.

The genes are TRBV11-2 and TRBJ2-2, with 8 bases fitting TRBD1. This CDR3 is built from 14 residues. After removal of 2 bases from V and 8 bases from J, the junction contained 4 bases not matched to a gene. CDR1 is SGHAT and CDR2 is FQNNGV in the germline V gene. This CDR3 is CASSLLQGAGELFF. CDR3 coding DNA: TGTGCCAGCAGCTTACTCCAGGGGGCAGGGGAGCTGTTTTTT.

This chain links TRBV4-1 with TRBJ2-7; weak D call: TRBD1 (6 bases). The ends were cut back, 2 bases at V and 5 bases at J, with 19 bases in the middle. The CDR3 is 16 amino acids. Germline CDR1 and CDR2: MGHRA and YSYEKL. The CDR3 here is CASSQMNALAGDEQYF. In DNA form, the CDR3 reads TGCGCCAGCAGCCAAATGAACGCCTTAGCAGGGGACGAGCAGTACTTC.

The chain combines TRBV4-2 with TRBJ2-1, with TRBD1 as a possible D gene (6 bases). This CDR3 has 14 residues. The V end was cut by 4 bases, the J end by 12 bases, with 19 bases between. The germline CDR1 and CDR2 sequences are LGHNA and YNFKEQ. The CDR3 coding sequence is TGTGCCAGCAGCCCGGGACACGTTGGGTCGCGGCAGTTCTTC. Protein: CASSPGHVGSRQFF.

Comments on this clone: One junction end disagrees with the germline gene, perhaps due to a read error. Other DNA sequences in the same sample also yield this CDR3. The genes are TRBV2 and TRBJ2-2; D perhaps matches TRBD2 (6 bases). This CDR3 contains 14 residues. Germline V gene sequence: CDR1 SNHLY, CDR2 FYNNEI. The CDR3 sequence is CASGEVTNTGELFF. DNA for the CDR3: TGTGCCAGCGGGGAGGTGACAAACACCGGAGAGCTGTTTTTT.

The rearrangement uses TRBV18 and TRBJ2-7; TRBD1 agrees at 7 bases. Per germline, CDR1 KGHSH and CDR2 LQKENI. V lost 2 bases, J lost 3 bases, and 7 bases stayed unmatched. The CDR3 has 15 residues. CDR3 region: CASSPLGGTIYEQYF. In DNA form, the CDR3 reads TGTGCCAGCTCACCATTAGGGGGCACCATCTACGAGCAGTACTTC. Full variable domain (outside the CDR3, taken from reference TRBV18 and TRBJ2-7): NAGVMQNPRHLVRRRGQEARLRCSPMKGHSHVYWYRQLPEEGLKFMVYLQKENIIDESGMPKERFSAEFPKEGPSILRIQQVVRGDSAAYFCASSPLGGTIYEQYFGPGTRLTVT.

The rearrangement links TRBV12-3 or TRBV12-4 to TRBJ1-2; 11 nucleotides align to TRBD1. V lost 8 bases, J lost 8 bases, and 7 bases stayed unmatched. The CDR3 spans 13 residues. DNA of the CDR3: TGTGCCAGCGGGACAGGGGGACGTTTGGGCTACACCTTC. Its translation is CASGTGGRLGYTF.

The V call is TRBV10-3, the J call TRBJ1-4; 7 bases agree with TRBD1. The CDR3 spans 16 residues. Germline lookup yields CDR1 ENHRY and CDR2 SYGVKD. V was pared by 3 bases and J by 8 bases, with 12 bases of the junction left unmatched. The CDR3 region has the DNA TGTGCCATCAGTGACCCGGAGAGGGGGCATCGGGAAAAACTGTTTTTT. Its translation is CAISDPERGHREKLFF.

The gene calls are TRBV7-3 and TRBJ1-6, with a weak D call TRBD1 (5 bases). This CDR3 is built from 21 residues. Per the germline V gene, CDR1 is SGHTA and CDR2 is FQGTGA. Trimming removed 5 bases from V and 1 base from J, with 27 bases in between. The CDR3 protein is CASSDFEFPGFGESYNSPLHF. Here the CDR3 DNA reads TGTGCCAGCAGCGATTTCGAATTCCCAGGGTTTGGCGAGTCCTATAATTCACCCCTCCACTTT.

CDR3 DNA: TGTGCCAGCAGCCAAGATAGCGGGACGCGCACAGATACGCAGTATTTT. Protein product: CASSQDSGTRTDTQYF. The chain has TRBV3-1 (or the pseudogene TRBV3-2) and TRBJ2-3; 8 bases match TRBD2. This CDR3 comprises 16 residues. The trim removed 0 bases at V and 1 base at J, leaving 3 bases unmatched. Germline V gives CDR1 LGHDT, CDR2 YNNKEL (reference sequence).

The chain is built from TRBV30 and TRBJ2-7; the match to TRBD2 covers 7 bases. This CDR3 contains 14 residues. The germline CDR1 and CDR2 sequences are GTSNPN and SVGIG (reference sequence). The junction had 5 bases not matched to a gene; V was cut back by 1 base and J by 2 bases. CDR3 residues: CAWSAGGKAYEQYF. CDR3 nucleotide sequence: TGTGCCTGGAGTGCGGGGGGAAAGGCCTACGAGCAGTACTTC.